Below, 10 T cell receptor beta chains from the same sample are listed, as sequenced in a study of cytomegalovirus exposure and HLA in healthy donors. The PCR made use of 60 Vbeta and 13 Jbeta primers. Measured with immunoSEQ multiplex PCR; TCRdb has only the in-frame clones, and not every one. This table holds about 220,000 clones, about 70% found once. Sequencing was performed on PBMCs. The origin of the receptors is a woman aged 30 to 39 in good health and CMV-seronegative.

The rearrangement uses TRBV6-1 and TRBJ1-2, with 9 bases matching TRBD1. This CDR3 spans 18 amino acids. With 3 bases clipped from V and 4 bases from J, the junction kept 15 bases outside the gene matches. Per the germline V gene, CDR1 is MNHNS and CDR2 is SASEGT. The CDR3 protein is CASSDRSGTGLAFYGYTF. The DNA for the CDR3 is TGTGCCAGCAGTGACCGCTCCGGGACAGGGCTAGCCTTCTATGGCTACACCTTC.

The chain carries TRBV4-1 and TRBJ1-2; no clear D. The V and J ends lost 1 base and 0 bases respectively, with 9 bases between them. CDR3 length: 15 amino acids. The germline V gene has CDR1 MGHRA and CDR2 YSYEKL. CDR3: CASSQVTATNYGYTF. In DNA, the CDR3 is TGCGCCAGCAGCCAAGTAACAGCAACTAACTATGGCTACACCTTC.

This clone came up a few times. The chain recombines TRBV15 with TRBJ1-1, with D maybe TRBD1 (6 bases). CDR1 and CDR2 (germline): LNHNV, YYDKDF (reference sequence). Trimming shortened V by 4 bases and J by 1 base, and 10 bases separated the two germline ends. The CDR3 sequence is 14 residues long. CDR3 DNA sequence: TGTGCCACCAGCAAGGGGGACCCGAACACTGAAGCTTTCTTT. Translating it yields CATSKGDPNTEAFF.

J is TRBJ1-4 and V is TRBV21-1; TRBD1, the D gene given by the table, was not confirmed from the DNA. TRBV21-1 is a known pseudogene. The CDR3 runs 14 residues. CDR3 amino acids: CASSNLGQQGKLFF. Written as DNA, the CDR3 is TGTGCCAGCAGCAACCTCGGACAACAGGGAAAACTGTTTTTT.

This chain uses TRBV6-5 with TRBJ1-2; D is uncertain. The CDR3 is 14 residues long. The V gene's germline CDR1 is MNHEY and CDR2 SVGAGI. The V and J ends lost 2 bases and 0 bases respectively, with 7 bases between them. Here the CDR3 DNA reads TGTGCCAGCAGTTACGTCCAGGCTAACTATGGCTACACCTTC. It specifies CASSYVQANYGYTF.

The chain uses TRBV29-1 and TRBJ1-4, with TRBD1 matching 9 bases. The CDR3 spans 13 residues. The germline gives CDR1 SQVTM, CDR2 ANQGSEA. Trimming at V came to 7 bases and at J to 7 bases, leaving 7 bases not matched to a gene. CDR3 DNA sequence: TGCAGCGGGAACAGGGGGCAGGGTGAAAAACTGTTTTTT. Its translation: CSGNRGQGEKLFF.

This chain joins TRBV7-9 and TRBJ2-1, with 9 positions matching TRBD2. Germline CDR1 SEHNR, CDR2 FQNEAQ (reference sequence). The CDR3 is made up of 15 amino acids. The V segment lost 3 bases and the J segment 5 bases; nucleotides outside the gene matches: 5. The CDR3 nucleotides read TGTGCCAGCAGCTTGGCGGGGGGGCCAAACAATGAGCAGTTCTTC. This encodes CASSLAGGPNNEQFF.

CDR3 DNA: TGTGCCAGCAGTTTACAGGAAAACACCGGGGAGCTGTTTTTT. It yields the protein CASSLQENTGELFF. The chain uses TRBV27 and TRBJ2-2, with unresolved D. Germline assignment: CDR1 MNHEY and CDR2 SMNVEV (reference sequence). This CDR3 comprises 14 residues. Trimming pared 2 bases from V and 2 bases from J, leaving 6 bases between.

The J gene is TRBJ2-5, the V gene TRBV9; TRBD2 agrees at 10 bases. Trimming cost V 0 bases and J 3 bases; bases outside gene matches: 5. CDR1 is SGDLS and CDR2 is YYNGEE in the germline V gene. The CDR3 has 16 amino acids. This chain's CDR3 is CASSVGASGGKETQYF. In DNA, the CDR3 is TGTGCCAGCAGCGTAGGGGCTAGCGGGGGAAAAGAGACCCAGTACTTC.

The sample holds one count of this clone. The junction and the germline gene differ at one end; a read error may be behind it. The genes are TRBV30 and TRBJ1-1; TRBD1 might be the D (5 bases). Germline loops: CDR1 GTSNPN, CDR2 SVGIG (reference sequence). The CDR3 covers 12 residues. In nucleotides, the CDR3 is TGTGCCTGGAGTCTCTCGGACACTGAAGATTTCTTT. Protein: CAWSLSDTEDFF.